The 15 T cell receptor beta chains given below trace back to one sample, sequenced in a study of shared clonotypes between healthy human individuals. Only in-frame clones appear in the TCRdb table, and some are missing; sequencing was by immunoSEQ multiplex PCR. This table has roughly 650,000 clones, more than 95% appearing once. The sequencing input was naive CD4+ T cells sorted from blood. Subset indicated: CD45RA+ positively selected. The source is a woman in her thirties in good health.

V is TRBV5-1 and J is TRBJ1-1; D gene uncertain. V was pared by 0 bases and J by 1 base, with 7 bases between. Germline V CDR1 and CDR2: SGHRS, YFSETQ. CDR3 length equals 14 residues. The DNA for the CDR3 is TGCGCCAGCAGCTTGGACACCCAGAACACTGAAGCTTTCTTT. It specifies CASSLDTQNTEAFF.

V and J are TRBV19 and TRBJ2-5; 7 bases align to TRBD1. The J call may be wrong; the DNA end is better matched by TRBJ2-7. The length of the CDR3 is 14 residues. Germline V CDR1 and CDR2: LNHDA, SQIVND (reference sequence). The DNA for the CDR3 is TGTGCCAGTAGTACACCGGGACAGTCCCACGAGCAGTACTTC. Protein sequence: CASSTPGQSHEQYF.

The V gene is TRBV7-3, the J gene TRBJ2-1; D perhaps matches TRBD2 (6 bases). With 1 base removed from V and 10 bases from J, the gap between germline ends came to 11 bases. Germline assignment: CDR1 SGHTA and CDR2 FQGTGA. The CDR3 spans 13 residues. Here the CDR3 reads CASSLKEGREQFF. CDR3 nucleotide sequence: TGTGCCAGCAGCTTAAAGGAGGGTCGCGAGCAGTTCTTC.

The chain employs TRBV5-1 and TRBJ2-3; perhaps TRBD1 as D (5 bases). Between the trimmed V and J ends, which lost 0 bases and 2 bases, there was a span of 7 bases. Germline loops: CDR1 SGHRS, CDR2 YFSETQ. The CDR3 runs 14 residues. CDR3: CASSLDGATDTQYF. CDR3 coding DNA: TGCGCCAGCAGCTTGGATGGGGCCACAGATACGCAGTATTTT.

The CDR3 here is CASRRTEESSYEQYF. The DNA of the CDR3 is TGTGCCAGCAGAAGGACCGAAGAGAGCTCCTACGAGCAGTACTTC. The chain joins TRBV6-6 to TRBJ2-7; unclear D gene. V lost 6 bases and J lost 0, with 15 bases in between. The CDR3 contains 15 residues. Germline CDR1 is MNHNY and CDR2 is SVGAGI (reference sequence).

The genes are TRBV27 and TRBJ2-5; 9 nucleotides align to TRBD2. The CDR3 contains 15 residues. The germline V gene has CDR1 MNHEY and CDR2 SMNVEV (reference sequence). The V and J ends lost 3 bases and 4 bases, in that order; junction bases with no gene match: 6. Here the CDR3 reads CASSLFAGGLETQYF. For the CDR3, the DNA is TGTGCCAGCAGTTTGTTCGCGGGAGGGCTAGAGACCCAGTACTTC.

V is TRBV7-9 and J is TRBJ2-7; 7 bases map to TRBD1. The germline V gene has CDR1 SEHNR and CDR2 FQNEAQ (reference sequence). The length of the CDR3 is 14 residues. Unmatched junction bases numbered 6, after V lost 5 bases and J lost 2 bases. The CDR3 nucleotides read TGTGCCAGCAGCCCCCGACAGGGCACCTACGAGCAGTACTTC. Protein sequence: CASSPRQGTYEQYF.

V is TRBV4-1 and J is TRBJ1-5; D is uncertain. CDR1 MGHRA and CDR2 YSYEKL come from the germline V gene. The CDR3 contains 15 residues. The ends were cut back, 0 bases at V and 3 bases at J, with 9 bases in the middle. In nucleotides, the CDR3 is TGCGCCAGCAGCCAAGATAACGGCTTCAATCAGCCCCAGCATTTT. Its translation: CASSQDNGFNQPQHF.

This clone was counted between two and nine times. J is TRBJ1-2 and V is TRBV10-3; TRBD1 is a possible D gene (5 bases). V was trimmed by 3 bases and J by 3 bases, leaving 11 bases between them. This CDR3 contains 14 residues. The germline V gene has CDR1 ENHRY and CDR2 SYGVKD. This CDR3 is CAISDLRDYYGYTF. DNA of the CDR3: TGTGCCATCAGTGATCTCAGGGACTACTATGGCTACACCTTC.

This sequence joins TRBV6-6 and TRBJ1-2, with unresolved D. CDR1 is MNHNY and CDR2 is SVGAGI in the germline V gene (reference sequence). The V end lost 4 bases, the J end lost 7 bases, and 13 bases lay between the germline ends. The CDR3 has 13 residues. This chain's CDR3 is CASSSAAGGGYTF. The CDR3 region has the DNA TGTGCCAGCAGTTCCGCGGCGGGTGGTGGCTACACCTTC.

V and J are TRBV5-4 and TRBJ1-1; 9 nucleotides align to TRBD1. The CDR3 totals 16 residues. The J segment lost 4 bases and the V segment lost 2 bases, leaving 9 bases of the junction unmatched. Germline assignment: CDR1 SGHNT and CDR2 YYREEE (reference sequence). CDR3 region: CASSFSDRGIITEAFF. The CDR3 DNA sequence: TGTGCCAGCAGCTTCTCGGACAGGGGAATTATCACTGAAGCTTTCTTT.

J is TRBJ2-7 and V is TRBV27; 10 bases match TRBD2. The length of the CDR3 is 14 residues. The germline V gene encodes CDR1 MNHEY and CDR2 SMNVEV (reference sequence). V lost 6 bases, J lost 3 bases, and 5 bases stayed unmatched. The CDR3 region is CASRIAGGLYEQYF. The CDR3 coding sequence is TGTGCCAGCAGGATAGCGGGAGGCCTCTACGAGCAGTACTTC.

The chain combines TRBV10-3 with TRBJ2-1; 8 nucleotides line up with TRBD2. Per the germline V gene, CDR1 is ENHRY and CDR2 is SYGVKD. Losses at the gene ends were 3 bases for V and 4 bases for J; bases not matched to a gene: 5. This CDR3 region has 15 residues. This chain's CDR3 is CAISEGLAGYNEQFF. In DNA, the CDR3 is TGTGCCATCAGTGAAGGCCTAGCGGGTTACAATGAGCAGTTCTTC.

The CDR3 nucleotides read TGTGCCAGCAGTGTAACCTGGGGGGCTAATGAAAAACTGTTTTTT. It is translated as CASSVTWGANEKLFF. The chain carries TRBV28 and TRBJ1-4; TRBD1 is a possible D gene (5 bases). Trimming shortened V by 5 bases and J by 3 bases, and 13 bases separated the two germline ends. The CDR3 spans 15 residues. Germline V gene data show CDR1 as MDHEN and CDR2 as SYDVKM.

This chain joins TRBV5-4 and TRBJ2-7, with TRBD2 as a possible D gene (6 bases). Germline CDR1 reads SGHNT; CDR2 reads YYREEE (reference sequence). CDR3 length equals 14 residues. Trimming removed 0 bases from V and 5 bases from J, with 12 bases in between. The DNA of the CDR3 is TGTGCCAGCAGCTTGGCGGAGGGTCTAGACGAGCAGTACTTC. It codes for CASSLAEGLDEQYF.